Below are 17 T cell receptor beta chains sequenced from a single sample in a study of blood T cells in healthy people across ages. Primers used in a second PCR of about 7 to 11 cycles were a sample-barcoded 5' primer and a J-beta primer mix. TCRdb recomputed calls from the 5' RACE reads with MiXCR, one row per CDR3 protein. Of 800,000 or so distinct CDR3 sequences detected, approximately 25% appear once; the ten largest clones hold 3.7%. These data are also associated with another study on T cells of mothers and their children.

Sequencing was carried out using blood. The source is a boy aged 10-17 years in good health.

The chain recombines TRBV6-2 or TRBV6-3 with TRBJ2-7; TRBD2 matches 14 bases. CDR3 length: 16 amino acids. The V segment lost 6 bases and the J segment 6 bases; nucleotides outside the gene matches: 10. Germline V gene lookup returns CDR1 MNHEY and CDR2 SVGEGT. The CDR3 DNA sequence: TGTGCCAGCAGCCTCACGGGGACTAGCGGGAGTGTCGAGCAGTACTTC. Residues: CASSLTGTSGSVEQYF.

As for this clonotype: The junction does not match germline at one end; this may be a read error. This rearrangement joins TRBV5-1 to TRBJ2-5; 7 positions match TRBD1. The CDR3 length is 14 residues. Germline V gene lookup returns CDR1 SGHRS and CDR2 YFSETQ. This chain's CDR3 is CVSSLDGQVNEQCF. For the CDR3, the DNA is TGCGTCAGCAGCTTGGATGGACAGGTTAACGAGCAGTGCTTC.

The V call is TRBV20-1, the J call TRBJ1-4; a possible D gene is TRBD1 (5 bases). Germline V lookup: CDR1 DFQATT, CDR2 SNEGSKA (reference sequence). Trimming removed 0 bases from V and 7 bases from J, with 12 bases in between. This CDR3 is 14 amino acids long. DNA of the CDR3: TGCAGTGCTAGAGATCGGAGGGGCTCTGAAAAACTGTTTTTT. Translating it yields CSARDRRGSEKLFF.

The CDR3 nucleotides read TGTGCCAGCAGTTTTACGCTCCGGCTGGATAACGTAACGGAGCAGTTCTTC. Translated: CASSFTLRLDNVTEQFF. The gene calls are TRBV27 and TRBJ2-1; D unclear. The CDR3 runs to 17 residues. Germline V CDR1 and CDR2: MNHEY, SMNVEV (reference sequence). V was shortened by 3 bases and J by 10 bases, with 25 bases between the two germline ends.

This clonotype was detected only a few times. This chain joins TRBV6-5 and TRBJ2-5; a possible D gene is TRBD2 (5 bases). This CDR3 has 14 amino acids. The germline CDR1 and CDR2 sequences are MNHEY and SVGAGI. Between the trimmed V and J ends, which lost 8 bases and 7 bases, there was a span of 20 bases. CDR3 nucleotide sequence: TGTGCCAGCGTGGAGGCGAGGCAGGCTCGGACCCAGTACTTC. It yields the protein CASVEARQARTQYF.

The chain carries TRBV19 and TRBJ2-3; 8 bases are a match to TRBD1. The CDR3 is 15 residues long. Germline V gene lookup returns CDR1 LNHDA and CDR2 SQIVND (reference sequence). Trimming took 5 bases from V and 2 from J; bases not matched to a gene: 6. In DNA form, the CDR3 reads TGTGCCAGTAGTGCTATACAGGGGGACACAGATACGCAGTATTTT. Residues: CASSAIQGDTDTQYF.

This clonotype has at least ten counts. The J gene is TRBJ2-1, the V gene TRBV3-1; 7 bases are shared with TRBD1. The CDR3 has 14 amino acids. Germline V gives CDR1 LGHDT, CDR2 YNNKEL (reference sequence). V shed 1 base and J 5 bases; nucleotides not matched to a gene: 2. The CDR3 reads CASSQVTGDNEQFF. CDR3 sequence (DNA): TGTGCCAGCAGCCAAGTAACAGGGGACAATGAGCAGTTCTTC.

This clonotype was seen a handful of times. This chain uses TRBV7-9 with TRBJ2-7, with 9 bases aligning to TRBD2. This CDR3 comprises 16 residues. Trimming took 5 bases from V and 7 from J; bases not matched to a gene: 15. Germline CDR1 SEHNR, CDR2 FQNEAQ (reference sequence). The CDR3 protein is CASSPTVPSGMLEQYF. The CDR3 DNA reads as TGTGCCAGCAGCCCGACAGTACCTAGCGGGATGCTAGAGCAGTACTTC.

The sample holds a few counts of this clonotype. In DNA form, the CDR3 reads TGTGCCAGCAGCTCACCACTAGCGGGGGGACCATCCTACAATGAGCAGTTCTTC. This sequence encodes CASSSPLAGGPSYNEQFF. The chain links TRBV7-9 to TRBJ2-1; TRBD2 matches at 12 bases. Trimming at V came to 4 bases and at J to 1 base, leaving 8 bases not matched to a gene. The CDR3 sequence is 18 residues long. Germline-derived CDR1 and CDR2 are SEHNR and FQNEAQ (reference sequence).

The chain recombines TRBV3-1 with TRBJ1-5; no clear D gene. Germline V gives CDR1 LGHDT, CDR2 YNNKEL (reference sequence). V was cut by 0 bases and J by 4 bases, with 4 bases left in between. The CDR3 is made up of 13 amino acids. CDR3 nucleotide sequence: TGTGCCAGCAGCCAAGAGCCGAATCAGCCCCAGCATTTT. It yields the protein CASSQEPNQPQHF.

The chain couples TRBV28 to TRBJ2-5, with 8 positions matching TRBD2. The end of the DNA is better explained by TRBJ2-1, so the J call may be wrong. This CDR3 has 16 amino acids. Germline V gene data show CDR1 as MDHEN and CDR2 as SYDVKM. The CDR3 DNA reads TGTGCCAGCAGTTCCTTTGGCGGGGGGACTTACAATGAGCAGTTCTTC. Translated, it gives CASSSFGGGTYNEQFF.

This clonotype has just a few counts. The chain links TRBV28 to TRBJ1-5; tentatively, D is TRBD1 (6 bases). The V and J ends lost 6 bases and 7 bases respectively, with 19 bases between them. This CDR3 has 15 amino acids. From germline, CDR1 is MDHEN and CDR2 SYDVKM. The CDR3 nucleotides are TGTGCCAGCAGCCCCAATACAGGGTTGGCCCAGCCCCAGCATTTT. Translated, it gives CASSPNTGLAQPQHF.

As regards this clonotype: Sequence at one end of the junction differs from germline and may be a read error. CDR3: CSARSAVGGTQETQYF. Written as DNA, the CDR3 is TGCAGCGCTAGGTCCGCGGTCGGGGGGACTCAAGAGACCCAGTACTTC. The chain carries TRBV20-1 and TRBJ2-5, with 7 bases lining up with TRBD2. Germline values: CDR1 DFQATT, CDR2 SNEGSKA (reference sequence). The CDR3 runs 16 residues.

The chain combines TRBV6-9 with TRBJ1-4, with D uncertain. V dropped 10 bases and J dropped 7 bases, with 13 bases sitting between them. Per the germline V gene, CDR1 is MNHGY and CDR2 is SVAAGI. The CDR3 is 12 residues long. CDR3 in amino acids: CATLALGEKLFF. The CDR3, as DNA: TGTGCCACATTGGCCTTGGGTGAAAAACTGTTTTTT.

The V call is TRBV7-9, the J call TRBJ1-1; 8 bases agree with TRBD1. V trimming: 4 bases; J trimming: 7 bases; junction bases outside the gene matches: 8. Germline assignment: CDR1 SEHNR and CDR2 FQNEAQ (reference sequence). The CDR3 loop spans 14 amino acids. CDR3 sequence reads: CASSSMTGVSEAFF. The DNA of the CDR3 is TGTGCCAGCAGCTCAATGACAGGGGTTAGTGAAGCTTTCTTT.

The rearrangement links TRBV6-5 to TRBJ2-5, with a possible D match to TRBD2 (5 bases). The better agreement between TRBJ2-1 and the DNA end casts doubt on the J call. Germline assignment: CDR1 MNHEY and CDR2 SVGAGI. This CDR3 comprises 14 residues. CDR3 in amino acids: CASSFVGEGDEQFF. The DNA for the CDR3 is TGTGCCAGCAGTTTTGTGGGAGAGGGCGATGAGCAGTTCTTC.

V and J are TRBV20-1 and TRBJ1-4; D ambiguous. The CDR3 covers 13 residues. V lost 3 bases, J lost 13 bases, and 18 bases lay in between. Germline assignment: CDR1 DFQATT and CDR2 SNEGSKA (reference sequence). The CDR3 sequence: CSARNVLSDGLFF. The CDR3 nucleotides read TGCAGTGCTAGGAATGTCCTAAGCGACGGACTGTTTTTT.